This TCR beta chain appears in the sequencing data of a study of CD8+CD57+ T cells in acquired aplastic anemia. Overall study context: Each DNA sample taken from sorted CD4+ and CD8+ cells came to 3.2 ug on average. Study outcomes and limitations: Patients versus controls showed no significant CD8+ Simpson's diversity difference. Patients and controls were found to share roughly 31 CD8+ CDR3 sequences.

Genomic DNA was employed as the template in profiling TCR beta VDJ and CDR3. Via MiXCR, TCRdb re-called the reads, giving one row per CDR3 protein. The data contain over 150,000 distinct CDR3 sequences, approximately 52% of them seen just once; the ten biggest clones take up 16%. Notes on this clonotype: The antigen is undetermined.

CDR1 is MGHDK, CDR2 SYGVNS, per germline. This CDR3 comprises 16 residues. V lost 6 bases and J lost 0; bases outside the gene matches: 8. This clonotype was obtained from a human donor in good health, serving as a control. Sequenced sample: sorted CD4+, CD8+, or CD8+CD57+ T cells (not recorded which) from PBMCs. This chain links TRBV25-1 with TRBJ1-3, with TRBD1 identical over 7 bases. The CDR3 spells CASSPQTGPSGNTIYF. The CDR3 DNA reads TGTGCCAGCAGCCCCCAGACAGGGCCCTCTGGAAACACCATATATTTT.